Following are 18 T cell receptor beta chains from one sample sequenced in a study of graft-versus-host responses after intestinal transplantation. Their cognate antigens are unknown. The assay was immunoSEQ multiplex PCR, and TCRdb's table has in-frame clones only and misses some. The sample records tens of thousands of clones, roughly 91% being singletons. The starting material was unstimulated CD8+ T cells sorted from spleen or lymph node cells, obtained before transplant. The receptors stem from a human donor who was the organ donor for an intestinal transplant.

The chain links TRBV7-8 to TRBJ1-3; no clear D. The V and J ends lost 1 base and 0 bases respectively, with 4 bases between them. Germline-derived CDR1 and CDR2 are SGHVS and FQNEAQ. This CDR3 contains 14 residues. The CDR3, as DNA: TGTGCCAGCAGCTTAGGAAGCTCTGGAAACACCATATATTTT. Translation gives CASSLGSSGNTIYF.

The chain combines TRBV5-1 with TRBJ2-1, with TRBD2 identical over 15 bases. The trim removed 1 base at V and 7 bases at J, leaving 6 bases unmatched. The CDR3 runs to 17 residues. Germline CDR1 and CDR2: SGHRS and YFSETQ. The CDR3 DNA reads as TGCGCCAGCAGCTTGTGGACTAGCGGGGGGGCTGAGAATGAGCAGTTCTTC. Translating gives CASSLWTSGGAENEQFF.

The V and J genes are TRBV6-1 and TRBJ2-7; no definite D call. The CDR3 extends over 13 amino acids. V lost 0 bases to trimming and J lost 5 bases, with 8 bases between them. Germline V CDR1 and CDR2: MNHNS, SASEGT. DNA of the CDR3: TGTGCCAGCAGTGAAGCGCAGGATCACGAGCAGTACTTC. It encodes CASSEAQDHEQYF.

V and J are TRBV6-6 and TRBJ1-5; the match to TRBD1 covers 8 bases. CDR1 and CDR2 (germline): MNHNY, SVGAGI (reference sequence). This CDR3 contains 15 residues. The junction had 5 bases not matched to a gene; V was cut back by 7 bases and J by 0 bases. The CDR3 protein is CASTTGEYSNQPQHF. DNA of the CDR3: TGTGCCAGCACGACAGGGGAGTATAGCAATCAGCCCCAGCATTTT.

This clone appeared a few times. This rearrangement joins TRBV6-6 to TRBJ2-7; D call uncertain. The CDR3 covers 11 residues. V gave up 4 bases and J gave up 1 base, with 2 bases separating them. Per germline, CDR1 MNHNY and CDR2 SVGAGI (reference sequence). The CDR3 DNA follows: TGTGCCAGCAGTTGGTCCTACGAGCAGTACTTC. Amino acids: CASSWSYEQYF.

DNA of the CDR3: TGTGCCAGCAGCTTACCTCCGGGACTTCTCTACAATGAGCAGTTCTTC. This encodes CASSLPPGLLYNEQFF. This chain links TRBV7-8 with TRBJ2-1, with TRBD2 as a possible D gene (6 bases). The CDR3 loop spans 16 amino acids. V was trimmed by 2 bases and J by 3 bases, leaving 14 bases between them. Germline V lookup: CDR1 SGHVS, CDR2 FQNEAQ.

The table lists this clone with a count of one. This chain connects TRBV18 to TRBJ2-5; a weak D match, TRBD1 (7 bases). Trimming took 3 bases from V and 5 from J, leaving 19 bases between them. The germline V gene encodes CDR1 KGHSH and CDR2 LQKENI. The CDR3 runs 16 residues. For the CDR3, the DNA is TGTGCCAGCTCACCGGGGGGCCAGGGGGGTCCGGAGACCCAGTACTTC. It encodes CASSPGGQGGPETQYF.

The chain links TRBV7-9 to TRBJ2-7; D is possibly TRBD2 (6 bases). Trimming left V 1 base short and J 4 bases short, with 8 bases between. The CDR3 has 13 residues. The V gene's germline CDR1 is SEHNR and CDR2 FQNEAQ (reference sequence). The CDR3 sequence is CASSLGAGYEQYF. CDR3 DNA: TGTGCCAGCAGCTTAGGGGCGGGGTACGAGCAGTACTTC.

V and J are TRBV11-2 and TRBJ1-1; 9 positions agree with TRBD1. This CDR3 spans 16 amino acids. The V gene's germline CDR1 is SGHAT and CDR2 FQNNGV. The ends lost 3 bases at V and 1 base at J; junction bases unmatched: 6. The chain's CDR3 is CASSLLPGQGNTEAFF. The DNA of the CDR3 is TGTGCCAGCAGCTTGCTGCCGGGACAGGGGAACACTGAAGCTTTCTTT.

The table lists this clone with a count of one. The rearrangement links TRBV2 to TRBJ2-1, with TRBD1 identical over 7 bases. After removal of 5 bases from V and 7 bases from J, the junction contained 8 bases not matched to a gene. Germline CDR1 reads SNHLY; CDR2 reads FYNNEI. The CDR3 sequence is 14 residues long. The CDR3 DNA reads TGTGCCAGCAGTTCTCTGACAGGGAAGAATGAGCAGTTCTTC. Its translation: CASSSLTGKNEQFF. Full variable domain (rest looked up from reference TRBV2 and TRBJ2-1): EPEVTQTPSHQVTQMGQEVILRCVPISNHLYFYWYRQILGQKVEFLVSFYNNEISEKSEIFDDQFSVERPDGSNFTLKIRSTKLEDSAMYFCASSSLTGKNEQFFGPGTRLTVL.

A few counts support this clone. This CDR3 reads CASSLGLARSSGANVLTF. CDR3 sequence (DNA): TGTGCCAGCAGTTTAGGTCTAGCTAGGAGCTCTGGGGCCAACGTCCTGACTTTC. This rearrangement joins TRBV28 to TRBJ2-6; D is perhaps TRBD2 (5 bases). This CDR3 spans 18 amino acids. Germline CDR1 reads MDHEN; CDR2 reads SYDVKM. V was pared by 2 bases and J by 0 bases, with 14 bases between.

This chain links TRBV5-1 with TRBJ2-3; 8 positions match TRBD1. The CDR3 consists of 16 residues. Unmatched junction bases numbered 10, after V lost 3 bases and J lost 4 bases. Germline V gene data show CDR1 as SGHRS and CDR2 as YFSETQ. This CDR3 reads CASSYGGQGAPDTQYF. The CDR3 nucleotides read TGCGCCAGCAGCTACGGCGGACAGGGAGCCCCAGATACGCAGTATTTT.

This sequence joins TRBV27 and TRBJ2-7; the D is unclear. This CDR3 has 13 amino acids. The V gene lost 6 bases and the J gene lost 2 bases, with 11 bases spanning the gap. From germline, CDR1 is MNHEY and CDR2 SMNVEV (reference sequence). The chain's CDR3 is CASSPQIPYEQYF. For the CDR3, the DNA is TGTGCCAGCAGCCCCCAGATCCCCTACGAGCAGTACTTC.

The chain is built from TRBV5-7 and TRBJ2-6; the match to TRBD1 covers 9 bases. TRBV5-7 is designated an ORF whose function remains uncertain. This CDR3 is 17 amino acids long. V trimming: 2 bases; J trimming: 0 bases; junction bases outside the gene matches: 3. The CDR3 region is CASSLQGADSGANVLTF. The CDR3 DNA reads TGTGCCAGCAGCTTACAGGGGGCTGACTCTGGGGCCAACGTCCTGACTTTC.

The J gene is TRBJ1-2, the V gene TRBV5-4; 7 positions agree with TRBD1. The CDR3 is 12 amino acids. J gave up 8 bases and V 2 bases, and 3 bases lay outside the gene matches. The V gene's germline CDR1 is SGHNT and CDR2 YYREEE (reference sequence). In nucleotides, the CDR3 is TGTGCCAGCAGCTTTATGGACAGGGGCTACACCTTC. Protein product: CASSFMDRGYTF.

This clone was counted between two and nine times. The chain has TRBV7-9 and TRBJ2-7; D is uncertain. This CDR3 region has 13 residues. Germline V gene lookup returns CDR1 SEHNR and CDR2 FQNEAQ (reference sequence). The V end lost 3 bases, the J end lost 2 bases, and 8 bases lay between the germline ends. The CDR3 DNA reads TGTGCCAGCAGCTTCAGGTCAACCTACGAGCAGTACTTC. Translated: CASSFRSTYEQYF.

This chain connects TRBV15 to TRBJ2-7; D unresolved. Per germline, CDR1 LNHNV and CDR2 YYDKDF (reference sequence). Deletions cut 4 bases from V and 1 base from J, with 11 bases between. This CDR3 spans 14 amino acids. The CDR3 here is CATSKRTDSYEQYF. Written as DNA, the CDR3 is TGTGCCACCAGCAAACGGACGGATTCCTACGAGCAGTACTTC.

The rearrangement joins TRBV2 to TRBJ2-6, with D possibly being TRBD1 or TRBD2 (5 bases each). Germline CDR1 reads SNHLY; CDR2 reads FYNNEI. This CDR3 is 15 amino acids long. The germline V and J ends were trimmed by 6 bases and 0 bases, with 9 bases remaining between them. This chain's CDR3 is CASRGRRSGANVLTF. The CDR3 coding sequence is TGTGCCAGCAGGGGACGGCGCTCTGGGGCCAACGTCCTGACTTTC.